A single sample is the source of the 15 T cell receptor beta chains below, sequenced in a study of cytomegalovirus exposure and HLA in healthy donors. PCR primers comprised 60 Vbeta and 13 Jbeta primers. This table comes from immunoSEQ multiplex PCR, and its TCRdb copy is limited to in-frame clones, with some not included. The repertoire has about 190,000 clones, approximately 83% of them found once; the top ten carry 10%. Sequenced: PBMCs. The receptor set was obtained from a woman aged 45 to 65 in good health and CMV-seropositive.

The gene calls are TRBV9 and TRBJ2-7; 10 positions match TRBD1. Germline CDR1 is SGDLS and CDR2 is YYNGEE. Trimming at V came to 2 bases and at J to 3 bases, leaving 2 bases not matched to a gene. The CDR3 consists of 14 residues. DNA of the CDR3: TGTGCCAGCAGCGTGGGACAGGGGAACTACGAGCAGTACTTC. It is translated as CASSVGQGNYEQYF.

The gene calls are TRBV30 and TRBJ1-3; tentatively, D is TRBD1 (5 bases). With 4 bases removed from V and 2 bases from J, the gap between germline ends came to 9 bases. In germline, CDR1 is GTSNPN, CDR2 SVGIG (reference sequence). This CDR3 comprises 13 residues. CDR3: CAWTPGTGNTIYF. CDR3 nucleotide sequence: TGTGCCTGGACTCCAGGGACTGGAAACACCATATATTTT.

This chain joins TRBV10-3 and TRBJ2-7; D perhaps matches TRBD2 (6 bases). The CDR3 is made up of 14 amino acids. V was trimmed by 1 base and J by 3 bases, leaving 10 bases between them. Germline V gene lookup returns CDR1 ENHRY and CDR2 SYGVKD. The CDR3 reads CAISELGGIYEQYF. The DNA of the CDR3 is TGTGCCATCAGTGAGTTGGGGGGTATCTACGAGCAGTACTTC.

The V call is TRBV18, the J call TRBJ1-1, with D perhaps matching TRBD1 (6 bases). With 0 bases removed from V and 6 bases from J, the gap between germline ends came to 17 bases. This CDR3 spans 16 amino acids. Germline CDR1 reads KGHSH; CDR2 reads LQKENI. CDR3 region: CASSPPTGLNTAEAFF. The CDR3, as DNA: TGTGCCAGCTCACCACCGACAGGATTGAACACTGCTGAAGCTTTCTTT.

CDR3 sequence: CAWTNEGAGGNTIYF. DNA of the CDR3: TGTGCCTGGACAAACGAGGGGGCCGGTGGAAACACCATATATTTT. V usage is TRBV30 and J usage is TRBJ1-3; 7 bases are shared with TRBD1. The germline V gene encodes CDR1 GTSNPN and CDR2 SVGIG (reference sequence). The CDR3 consists of 15 residues. V shed 4 bases and J 3 bases; nucleotides not matched to a gene: 9.

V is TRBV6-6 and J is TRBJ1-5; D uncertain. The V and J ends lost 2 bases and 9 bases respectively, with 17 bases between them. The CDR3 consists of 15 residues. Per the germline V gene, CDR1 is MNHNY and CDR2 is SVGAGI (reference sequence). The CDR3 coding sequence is TGTGCCAGCAGTTACAAAACCAGAGGGCCATCGCCCCAGCATTTT. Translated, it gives CASSYKTRGPSPQHF.

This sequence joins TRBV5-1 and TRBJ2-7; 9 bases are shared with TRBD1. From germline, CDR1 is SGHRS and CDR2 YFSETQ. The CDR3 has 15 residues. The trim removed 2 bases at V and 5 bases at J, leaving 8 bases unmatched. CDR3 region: CASSLQGAKTHEQYF. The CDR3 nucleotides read TGCGCCAGCAGCTTACAGGGGGCCAAAACCCACGAGCAGTACTTC.

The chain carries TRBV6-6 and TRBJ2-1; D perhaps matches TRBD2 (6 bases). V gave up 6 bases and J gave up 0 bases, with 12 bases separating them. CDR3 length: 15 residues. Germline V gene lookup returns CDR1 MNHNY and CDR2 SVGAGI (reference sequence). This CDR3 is CASRAGTASYNEQFF. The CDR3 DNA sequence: TGTGCCAGCAGGGCCGGGACTGCCTCCTACAATGAGCAGTTCTTC.

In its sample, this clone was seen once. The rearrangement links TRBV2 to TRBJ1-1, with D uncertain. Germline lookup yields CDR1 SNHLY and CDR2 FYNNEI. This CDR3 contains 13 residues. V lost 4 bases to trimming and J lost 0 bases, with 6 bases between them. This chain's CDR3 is CASSVEMNTEAFF. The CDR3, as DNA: TGTGCCAGCAGTGTCGAGATGAACACTGAAGCTTTCTTT.

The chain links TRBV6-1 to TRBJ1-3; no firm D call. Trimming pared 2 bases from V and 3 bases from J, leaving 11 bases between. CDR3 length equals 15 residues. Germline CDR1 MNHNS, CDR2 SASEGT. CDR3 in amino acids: CASSELWARGNTIYF. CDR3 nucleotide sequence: TGTGCCAGCAGTGAACTGTGGGCGCGTGGAAACACCATATATTTT.

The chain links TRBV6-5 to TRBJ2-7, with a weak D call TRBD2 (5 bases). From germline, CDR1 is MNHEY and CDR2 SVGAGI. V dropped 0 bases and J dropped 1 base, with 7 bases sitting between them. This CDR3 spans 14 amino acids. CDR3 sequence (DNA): TGTGCCAGCAGTTACTCAGAGGGATCCTACGAGCAGTACTTC. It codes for CASSYSEGSYEQYF.

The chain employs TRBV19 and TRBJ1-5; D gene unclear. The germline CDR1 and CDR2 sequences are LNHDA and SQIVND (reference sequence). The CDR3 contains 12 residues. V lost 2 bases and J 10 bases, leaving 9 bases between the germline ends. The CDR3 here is CASSIREFPQHF. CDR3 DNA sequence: TGTGCCAGTAGTATACGAGAATTTCCCCAGCATTTT. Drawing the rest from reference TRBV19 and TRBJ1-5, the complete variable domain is DGGITQSPKYLFRKEGQNVTLSCEQNLNHDAMYWYRQDPGQGLRLIYYSQIVNDFQKGDIAEGYSVSREKKESFPLTVTSAQKNPTAFYLCASSIREFPQHFGDGTRLSIL.

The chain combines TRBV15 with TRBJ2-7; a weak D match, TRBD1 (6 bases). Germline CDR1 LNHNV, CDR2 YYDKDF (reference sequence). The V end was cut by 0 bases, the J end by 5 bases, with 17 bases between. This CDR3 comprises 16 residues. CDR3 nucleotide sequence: TGTGCCACCAGCAGAGATCTAATGGGAACAGGGCACGAGCAGTACTTC. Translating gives CATSRDLMGTGHEQYF. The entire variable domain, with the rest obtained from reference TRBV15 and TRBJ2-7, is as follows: DAMVIQNPRYQVTQFGKPVTLSCSQTLNHNVMYWYQQKSSQAPKLLFHYYDKDFNNEADTPDNFQSRRPNTSFCFLDIRSPGLGDTAMYLCATSRDLMGTGHEQYFGPGTRLTVT.

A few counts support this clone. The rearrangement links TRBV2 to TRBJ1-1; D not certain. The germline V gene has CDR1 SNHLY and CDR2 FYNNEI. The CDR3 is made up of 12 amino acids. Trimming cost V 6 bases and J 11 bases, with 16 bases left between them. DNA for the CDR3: TGTGCCAGCAGCCAGTACACGTTCTGGGCTTTCTTT. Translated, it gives CASSQYTFWAFF.

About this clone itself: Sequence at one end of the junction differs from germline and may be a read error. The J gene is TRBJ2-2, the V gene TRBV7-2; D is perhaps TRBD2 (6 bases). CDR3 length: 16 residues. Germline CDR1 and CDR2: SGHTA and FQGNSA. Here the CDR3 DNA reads TGTGCCAGCAGCCTAGGAAGGAGGCCGCGAACCGGGGGGCTGTTTTTT. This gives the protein CASSLGRRPRTGGLFF.